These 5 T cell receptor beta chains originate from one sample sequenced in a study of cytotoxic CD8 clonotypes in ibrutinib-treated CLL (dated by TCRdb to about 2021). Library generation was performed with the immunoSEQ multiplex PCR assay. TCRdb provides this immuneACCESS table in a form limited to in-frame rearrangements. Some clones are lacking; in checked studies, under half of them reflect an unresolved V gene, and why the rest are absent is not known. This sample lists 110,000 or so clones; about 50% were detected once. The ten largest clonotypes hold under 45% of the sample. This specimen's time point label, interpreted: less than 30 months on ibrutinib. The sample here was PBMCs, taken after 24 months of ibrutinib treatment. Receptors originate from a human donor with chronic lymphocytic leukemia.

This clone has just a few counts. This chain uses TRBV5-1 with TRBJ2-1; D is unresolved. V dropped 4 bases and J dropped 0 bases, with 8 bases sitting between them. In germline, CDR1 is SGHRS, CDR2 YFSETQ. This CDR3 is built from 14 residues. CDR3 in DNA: TGCGCCAGCAGCCCCCCTCGCTCCTACAATGAGCAGTTCTTC. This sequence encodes CASSPPRSYNEQFF.

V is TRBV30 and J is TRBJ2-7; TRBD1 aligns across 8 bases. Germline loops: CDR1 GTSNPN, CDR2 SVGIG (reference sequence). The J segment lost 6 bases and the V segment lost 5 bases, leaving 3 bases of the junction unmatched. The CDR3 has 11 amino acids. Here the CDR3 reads CAWARGLEQYF. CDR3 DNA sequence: TGTGCCTGGGCCAGGGGGCTCGAGCAGTACTTC.

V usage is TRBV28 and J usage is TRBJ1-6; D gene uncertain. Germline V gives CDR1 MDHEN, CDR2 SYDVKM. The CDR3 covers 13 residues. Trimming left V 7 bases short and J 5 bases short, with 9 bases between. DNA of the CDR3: TGTGCCAGCAATTCCCTTAATAATTCACCCCTCCACTTT. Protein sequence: CASNSLNNSPLHF.

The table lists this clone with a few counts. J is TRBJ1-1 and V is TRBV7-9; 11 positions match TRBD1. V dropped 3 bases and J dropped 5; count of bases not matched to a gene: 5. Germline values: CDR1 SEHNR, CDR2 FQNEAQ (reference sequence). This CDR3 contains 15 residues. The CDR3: CASSLWDRGNTEAFF. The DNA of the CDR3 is TGTGCCAGCAGCTTGTGGGACAGGGGGAATACTGAAGCTTTCTTT.

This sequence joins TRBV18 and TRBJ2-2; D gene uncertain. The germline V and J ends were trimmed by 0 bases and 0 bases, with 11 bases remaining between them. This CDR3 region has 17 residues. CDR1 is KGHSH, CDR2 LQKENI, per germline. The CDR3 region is CASSPPAATANTGELFF. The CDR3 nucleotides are TGTGCCAGCTCACCACCGGCAGCGACTGCGAACACCGGGGAGCTGTTTTTT.